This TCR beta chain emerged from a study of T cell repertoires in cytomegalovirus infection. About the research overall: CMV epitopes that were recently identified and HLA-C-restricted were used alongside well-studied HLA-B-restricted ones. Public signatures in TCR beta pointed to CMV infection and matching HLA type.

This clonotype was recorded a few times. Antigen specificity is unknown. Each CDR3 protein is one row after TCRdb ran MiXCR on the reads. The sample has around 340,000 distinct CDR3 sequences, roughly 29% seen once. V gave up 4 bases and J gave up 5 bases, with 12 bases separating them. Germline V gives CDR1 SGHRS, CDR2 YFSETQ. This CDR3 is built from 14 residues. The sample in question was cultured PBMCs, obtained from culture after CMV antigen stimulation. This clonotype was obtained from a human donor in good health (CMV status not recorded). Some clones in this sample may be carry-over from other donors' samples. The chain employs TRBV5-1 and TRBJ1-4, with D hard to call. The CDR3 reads CASSLGRQNEKLFF. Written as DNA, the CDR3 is TGCGCCAGCAGCCTTGGACGGCAAAATGAAAAACTGTTTTTT.